This TCR beta chain came from a study of T cell responses to AZD1222 COVID-19 vaccine. Details on this clone: The target antigen is unknown.

Per germline, CDR1 LGHDT and CDR2 YNNKEL (reference sequence). Trimming left V 1 base short and J 0 bases short, with 13 bases between. The CDR3 runs to 17 residues. TCRdb's copy holds only in-frame clones and misses some; the assay was immunoSEQ multiplex PCR. Of 150,000 or so clones in the sample, around 90% were seen once. Notes on the study in general: Among AZD1222 vaccinees, only 5 to 7 were seropositive at baseline. A mostly white British donor set with more females was recruited, and clonal diversity was possibly underestimated. CD4 TCRs associated with vaccination spanned spike, dominating at 160-218 and 743-854. When two AZD1222 doses had been given, Spike-specific TCR breadth and depth rose.

The sequencing used peripheral blood, collected on day 0 of AZD1222 vaccination. The V and J genes are TRBV3-1 (or the pseudogene TRBV3-2) and TRBJ2-1, with D perhaps matching TRBD1 or TRBD2 (5 bases each). This TCR was sampled from an adult in good health. CDR3 amino acids: CASSQVKGPRSYNEQFF. The CDR3, as DNA: TGTGCCAGCAGCCAAGTTAAGGGACCCCGCTCCTACAATGAGCAGTTCTTC.